The 2 T cell receptor beta chains below come from one sample, sequenced in a study of brain T cells in children with intractable seizures. As for time point: blood from clinic visit 5 months post-surgery; TSC patient then seizure free. Profiled with immunoSEQ multiplex PCR; TCRdb holds only in-frame clones, not every one. The table has about 320,000 clones, about 94% seen once. The specimen was peripheral blood, collected roughly 5 months after surgery. These receptors originate from a boy younger than two with tuberous sclerosis and intractable seizures.

This chain uses TRBV28 with TRBJ2-7; TRBD1 matches at 12 bases. This CDR3 has 16 amino acids. J was trimmed by 4 bases and V by 6 bases; bases with no gene match: 10. The germline gives CDR1 MDHEN, CDR2 SYDVKM. CDR3 amino acids: CASRPYWDRGRYEQYF. The CDR3, as DNA: TGTGCCAGCAGGCCATATTGGGACAGGGGGCGTTACGAGCAGTACTTC.

This rearrangement joins TRBV7-3 to TRBJ2-3; possible D gene TRBD2, 5 bases. The CDR3 is 16 residues long. Trimming took 2 bases from V and 0 from J, leaving 12 bases between them. Germline V gene sequence: CDR1 SGHTA, CDR2 FQGTGA. The CDR3 nucleotides are TGTGCCAGCAGCTTAGGAATCCCTAGCAGCACAGATACGCAGTATTTT. This gives the protein CASSLGIPSSTDTQYF.